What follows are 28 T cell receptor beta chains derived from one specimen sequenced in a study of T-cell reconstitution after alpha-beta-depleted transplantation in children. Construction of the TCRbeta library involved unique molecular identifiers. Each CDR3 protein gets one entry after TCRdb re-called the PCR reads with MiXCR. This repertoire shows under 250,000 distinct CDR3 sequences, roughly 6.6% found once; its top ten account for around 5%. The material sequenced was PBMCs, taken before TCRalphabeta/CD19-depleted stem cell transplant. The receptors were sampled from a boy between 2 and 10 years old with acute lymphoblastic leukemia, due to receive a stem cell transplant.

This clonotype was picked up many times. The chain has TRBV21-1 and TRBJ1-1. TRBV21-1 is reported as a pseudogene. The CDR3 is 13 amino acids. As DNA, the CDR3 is TGTGCCAGCAGCAAAACCCCACCCACTGAAGCTTTCTTT. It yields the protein CASSKTPPTEAFF.

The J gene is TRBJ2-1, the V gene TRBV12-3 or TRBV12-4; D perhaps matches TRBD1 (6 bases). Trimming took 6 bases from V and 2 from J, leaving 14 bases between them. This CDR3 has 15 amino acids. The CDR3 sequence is CASRTQTGTYNEQFF. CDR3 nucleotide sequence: TGTGCCAGCAGGACCCAGACAGGAACCTACAATGAGCAGTTCTTC.

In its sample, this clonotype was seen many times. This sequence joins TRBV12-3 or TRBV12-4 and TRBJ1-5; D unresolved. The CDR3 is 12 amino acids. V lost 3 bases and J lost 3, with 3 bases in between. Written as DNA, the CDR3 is TGTGCCAGCAGTTTGTACAATCAGCCCCAGCATTTT. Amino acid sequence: CASSLYNQPQHF.

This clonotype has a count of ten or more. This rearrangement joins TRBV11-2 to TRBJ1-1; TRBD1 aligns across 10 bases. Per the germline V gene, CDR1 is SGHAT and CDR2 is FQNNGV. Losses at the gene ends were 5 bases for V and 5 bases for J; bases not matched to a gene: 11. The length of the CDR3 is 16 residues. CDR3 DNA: TGTGCCAGCAGCACCCGACAGGGGGCACGAAGAACTGAAGCTTTCTTT. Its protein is CASSTRQGARRTEAFF. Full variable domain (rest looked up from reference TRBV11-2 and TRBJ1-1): EAGVAQSPRYKIIEKRQSVAFWCNPISGHATLYWYQQILGQGPKLLIQFQNNGVVDDSQLPKDRFSAERLKGVDSTLKIQPAKLEDSAVYLCASSTRQGARRTEAFFGQGTRLTVV.

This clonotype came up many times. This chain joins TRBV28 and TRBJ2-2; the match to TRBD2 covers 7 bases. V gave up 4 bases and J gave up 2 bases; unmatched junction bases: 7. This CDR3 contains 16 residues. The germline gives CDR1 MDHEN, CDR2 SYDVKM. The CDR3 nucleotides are TGTGCCAGCAGTTCCCGACTAGCTAGTAACACCGGGGAGCTGTTTTTT. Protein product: CASSSRLASNTGELFF.

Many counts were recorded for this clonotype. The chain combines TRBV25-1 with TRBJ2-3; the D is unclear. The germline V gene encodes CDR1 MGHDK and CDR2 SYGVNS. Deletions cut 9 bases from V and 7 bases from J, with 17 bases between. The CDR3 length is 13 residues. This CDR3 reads CASDPLVTHTQYF. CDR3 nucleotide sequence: TGTGCCAGTGACCCCCTAGTTACGCATACGCAGTATTTT.

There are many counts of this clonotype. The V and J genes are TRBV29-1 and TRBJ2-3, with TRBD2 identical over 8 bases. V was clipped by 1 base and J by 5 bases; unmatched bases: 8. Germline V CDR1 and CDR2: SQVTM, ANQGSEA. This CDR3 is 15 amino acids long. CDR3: CSVEVRGGLEDTQYF. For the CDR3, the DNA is TGCAGCGTTGAAGTTCGGGGGGGCCTTGAAGATACGCAGTATTTT.

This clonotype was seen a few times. The CDR3 loop reads CSARNGGAFDEQFF. The CDR3 DNA is TGCAGTGCCCGGAACGGGGGGGCCTTTGATGAGCAGTTCTTC. The chain links TRBV20-1 to TRBJ2-1; 8 nucleotides match TRBD2. The CDR3 is made up of 14 amino acids. Germline V gives CDR1 DFQATT, CDR2 SNEGSKA (reference sequence). The V gene end was trimmed by 6 bases and the J gene end by 8 bases; junction bases not matched to a gene: 12.

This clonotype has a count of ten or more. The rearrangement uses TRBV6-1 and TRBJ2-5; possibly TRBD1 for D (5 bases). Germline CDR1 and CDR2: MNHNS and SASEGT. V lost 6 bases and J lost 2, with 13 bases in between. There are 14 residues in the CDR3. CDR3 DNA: TGTGCCAGCAGCAAAAACGGACATCAAGAGACCCAGTACTTC. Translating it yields CASSKNGHQETQYF.

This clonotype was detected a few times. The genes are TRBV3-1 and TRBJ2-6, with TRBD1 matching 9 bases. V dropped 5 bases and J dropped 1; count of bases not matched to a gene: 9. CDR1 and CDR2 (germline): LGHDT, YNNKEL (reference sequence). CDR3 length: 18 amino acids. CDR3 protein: CASSDRGFMVSGANVLTF. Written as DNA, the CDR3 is TGTGCCAGCAGCGACAGGGGGTTTATGGTATCTGGGGCCAACGTCCTGACTTTC.

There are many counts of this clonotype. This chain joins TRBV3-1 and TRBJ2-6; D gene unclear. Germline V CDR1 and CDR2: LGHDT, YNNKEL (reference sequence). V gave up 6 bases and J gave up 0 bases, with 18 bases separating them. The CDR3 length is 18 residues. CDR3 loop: CASRDGRISNSGANVLTF. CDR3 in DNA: TGTGCCAGCAGAGACGGTAGAATTTCCAACTCTGGGGCCAACGTCCTGACTTTC.

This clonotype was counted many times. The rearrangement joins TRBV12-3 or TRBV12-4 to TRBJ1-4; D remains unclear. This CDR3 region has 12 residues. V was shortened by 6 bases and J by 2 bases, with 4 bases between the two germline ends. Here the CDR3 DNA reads TGTGCCAGCAGAAGGACTAATGAAAAACTGTTTTTT. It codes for CASRRTNEKLFF.

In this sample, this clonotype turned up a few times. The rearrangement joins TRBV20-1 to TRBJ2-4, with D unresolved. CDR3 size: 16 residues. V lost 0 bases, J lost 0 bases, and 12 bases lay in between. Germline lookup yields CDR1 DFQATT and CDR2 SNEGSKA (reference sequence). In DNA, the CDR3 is TGCAGTGCTAGAGAACGGCTAGACGTAGCCAAAAACATTCAGTACTTC. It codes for CSARERLDVAKNIQYF.

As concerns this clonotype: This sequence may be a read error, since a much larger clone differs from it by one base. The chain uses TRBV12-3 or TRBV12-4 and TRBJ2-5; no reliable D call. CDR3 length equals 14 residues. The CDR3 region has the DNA TGTACCAGCAGTTTAGGCCAATATAGGGAGACCCAGTACTTC. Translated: CTSSLGQYRETQYF.

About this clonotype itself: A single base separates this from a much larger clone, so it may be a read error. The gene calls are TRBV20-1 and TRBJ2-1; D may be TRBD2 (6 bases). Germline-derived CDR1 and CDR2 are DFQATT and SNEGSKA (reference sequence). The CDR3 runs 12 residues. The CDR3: CGARRGENEQFF. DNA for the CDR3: TGCGGTGCTAGGAGGGGCGAAAATGAGCAGTTCTTC.

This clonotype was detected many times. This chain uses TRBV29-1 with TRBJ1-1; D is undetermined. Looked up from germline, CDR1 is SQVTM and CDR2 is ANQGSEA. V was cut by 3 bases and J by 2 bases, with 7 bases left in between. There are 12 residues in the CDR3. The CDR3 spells CSVDSHNTEAFF. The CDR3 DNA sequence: TGCAGCGTTGATTCCCATAACACTGAAGCTTTCTTT.

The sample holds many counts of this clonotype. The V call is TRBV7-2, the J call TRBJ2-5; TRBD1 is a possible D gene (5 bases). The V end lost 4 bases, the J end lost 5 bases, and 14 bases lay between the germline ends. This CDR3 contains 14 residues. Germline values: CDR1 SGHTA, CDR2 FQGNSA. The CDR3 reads CASSSVQGEETQYF. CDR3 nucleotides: TGTGCCAGCAGCTCGGTCCAGGGTGAGGAGACCCAGTACTTC.

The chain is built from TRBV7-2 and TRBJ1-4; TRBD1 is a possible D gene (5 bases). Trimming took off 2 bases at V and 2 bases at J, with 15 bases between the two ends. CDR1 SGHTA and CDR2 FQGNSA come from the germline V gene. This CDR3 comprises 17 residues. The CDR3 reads CASSLSSGGVTNEKLFF. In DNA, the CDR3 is TGTGCCAGCAGCTTATCATCGGGGGGGGTGACTAATGAAAAACTGTTTTTT. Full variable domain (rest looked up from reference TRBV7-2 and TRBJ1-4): GAGVSQSPSNKVTEKGKDVELRCDPISGHTALYWYRQSLGQGLEFLIYFQGNSAPDKSGLPSDRFSAERTGGSVSTLTIQRTQQEDSAVYLCASSLSSGGVTNEKLFFGSGTQLSVL.

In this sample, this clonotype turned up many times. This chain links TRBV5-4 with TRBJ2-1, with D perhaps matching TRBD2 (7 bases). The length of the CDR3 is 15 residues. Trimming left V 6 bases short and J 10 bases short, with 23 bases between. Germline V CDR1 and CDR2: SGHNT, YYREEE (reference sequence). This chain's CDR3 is CASNPMGGGQREQFF. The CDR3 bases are TGTGCCAGCAACCCTATGGGGGGGGGCCAGAGGGAGCAGTTCTTC.

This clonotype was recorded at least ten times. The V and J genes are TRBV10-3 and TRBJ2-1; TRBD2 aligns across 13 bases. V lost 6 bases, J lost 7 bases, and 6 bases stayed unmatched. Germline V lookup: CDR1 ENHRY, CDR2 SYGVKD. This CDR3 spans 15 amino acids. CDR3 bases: TGTGCCATCAGCGGACTAGCGGGAGTAAATAATGAGCAGTTCTTC. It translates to CAISGLAGVNNEQFF.

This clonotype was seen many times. The CDR3 sequence: CSARDLGLKGEQFF. DNA for the CDR3: TGCAGTGCTAGAGATCTGGGCCTCAAAGGTGAGCAGTTCTTC. V and J are TRBV20-1 and TRBJ2-1, with no clear D. This CDR3 has 14 amino acids. Trimming cost V 0 bases and J 9 bases, with 15 bases left between them. Germline CDR1 reads DFQATT; CDR2 reads SNEGSKA (reference sequence).

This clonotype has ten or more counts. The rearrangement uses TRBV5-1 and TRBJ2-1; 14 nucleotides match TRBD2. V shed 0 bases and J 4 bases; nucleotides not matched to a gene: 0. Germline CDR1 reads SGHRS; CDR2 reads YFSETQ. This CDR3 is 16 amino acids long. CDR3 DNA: TGCGCCAGCAGCTTGGGACTAGCGGGGGGGTACAATGAGCAGTTCTTC. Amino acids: CASSLGLAGGYNEQFF.

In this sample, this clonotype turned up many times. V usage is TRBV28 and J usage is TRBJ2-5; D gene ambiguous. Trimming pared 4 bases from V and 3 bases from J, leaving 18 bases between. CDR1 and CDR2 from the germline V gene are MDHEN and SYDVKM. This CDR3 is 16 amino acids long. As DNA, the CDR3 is TGTGCCAGCAGTTCCCCACCCCGGGCCGGTGAAGAGACCCAGTACTTC. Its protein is CASSSPPRAGEETQYF.

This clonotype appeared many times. For the CDR3, the DNA is TGCAGTGCTAGAGATCGGTCTAGCGGGAGAATCTATGAGCAGTTCTTC. Translation gives CSARDRSSGRIYEQFF. V gene TRBV20-1 combines with J gene TRBJ2-1; TRBD2 matches at 10 bases. In germline, CDR1 is DFQATT, CDR2 SNEGSKA (reference sequence). The CDR3 runs 16 residues. The ends lost 0 bases at V and 8 bases at J; junction bases unmatched: 10.

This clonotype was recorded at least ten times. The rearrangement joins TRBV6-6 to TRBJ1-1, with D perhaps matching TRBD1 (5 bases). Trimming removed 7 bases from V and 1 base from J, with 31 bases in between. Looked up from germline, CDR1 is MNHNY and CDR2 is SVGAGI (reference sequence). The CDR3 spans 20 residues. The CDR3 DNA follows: TGTGCCAGCACCTACACAACTAAACCGGGACTCCTTTTGGGGAACACTGAAGCTTTCTTT. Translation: CASTYTTKPGLLLGNTEAFF.

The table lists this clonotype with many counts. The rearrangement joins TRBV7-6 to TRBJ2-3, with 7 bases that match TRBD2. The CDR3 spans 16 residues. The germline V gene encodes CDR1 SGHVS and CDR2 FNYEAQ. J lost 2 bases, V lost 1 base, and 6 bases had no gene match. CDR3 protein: CASSLVEGTNTDTQYF. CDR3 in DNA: TGTGCCAGCAGCTTAGTTGAGGGGACTAACACAGATACGCAGTATTTT.

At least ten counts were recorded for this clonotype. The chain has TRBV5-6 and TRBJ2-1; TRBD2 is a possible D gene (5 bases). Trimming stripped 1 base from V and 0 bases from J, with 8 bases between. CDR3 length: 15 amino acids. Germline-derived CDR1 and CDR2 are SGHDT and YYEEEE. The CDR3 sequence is CASSLRGSSYNEQFF. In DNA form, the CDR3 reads TGTGCCAGCAGCTTGAGAGGGAGCTCCTACAATGAGCAGTTCTTC.

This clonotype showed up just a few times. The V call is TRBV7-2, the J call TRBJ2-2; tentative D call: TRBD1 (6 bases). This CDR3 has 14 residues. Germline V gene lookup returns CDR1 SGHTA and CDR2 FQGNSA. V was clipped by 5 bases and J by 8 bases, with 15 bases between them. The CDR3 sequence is CASSTGRGGGELFF. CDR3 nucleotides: TGTGCCAGCAGCACAGGCAGGGGCGGGGGGGAGCTGTTTTTT.